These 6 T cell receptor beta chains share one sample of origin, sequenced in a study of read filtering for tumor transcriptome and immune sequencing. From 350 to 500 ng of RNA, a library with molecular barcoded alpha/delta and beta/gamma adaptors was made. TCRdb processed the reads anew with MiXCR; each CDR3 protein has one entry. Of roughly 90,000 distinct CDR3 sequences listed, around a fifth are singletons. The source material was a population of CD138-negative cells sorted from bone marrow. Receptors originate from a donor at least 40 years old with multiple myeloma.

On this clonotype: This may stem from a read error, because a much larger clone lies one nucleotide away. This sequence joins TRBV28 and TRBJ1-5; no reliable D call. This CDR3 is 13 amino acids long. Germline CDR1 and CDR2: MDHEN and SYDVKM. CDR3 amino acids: CASTLLGNQHQHF. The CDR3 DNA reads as TGTGCCAGCACCCTCCTGGGCAATCAGCACCAGCATTTT.

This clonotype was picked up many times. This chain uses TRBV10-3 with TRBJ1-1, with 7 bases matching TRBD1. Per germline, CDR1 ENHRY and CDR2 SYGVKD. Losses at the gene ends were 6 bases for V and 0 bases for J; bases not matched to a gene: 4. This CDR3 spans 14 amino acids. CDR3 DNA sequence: TGTGCCATCAGGAAGGGACAGATGAACACTGAAGCTTTCTTT. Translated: CAIRKGQMNTEAFF.

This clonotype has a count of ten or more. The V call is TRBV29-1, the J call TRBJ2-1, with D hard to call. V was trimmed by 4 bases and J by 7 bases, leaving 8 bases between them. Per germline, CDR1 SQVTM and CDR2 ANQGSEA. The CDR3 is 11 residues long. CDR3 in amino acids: CSVAPANEQFF. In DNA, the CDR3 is TGCAGCGTTGCCCCCGCGAATGAGCAGTTCTTC.

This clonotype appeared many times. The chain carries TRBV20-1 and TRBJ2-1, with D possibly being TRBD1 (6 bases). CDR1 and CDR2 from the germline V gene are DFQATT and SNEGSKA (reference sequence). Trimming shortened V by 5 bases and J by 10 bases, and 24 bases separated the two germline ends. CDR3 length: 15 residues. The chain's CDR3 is CSASLQGPYAGEQFF. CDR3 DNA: TGCAGTGCTTCTCTACAGGGACCGTATGCTGGCGAGCAGTTCTTC.

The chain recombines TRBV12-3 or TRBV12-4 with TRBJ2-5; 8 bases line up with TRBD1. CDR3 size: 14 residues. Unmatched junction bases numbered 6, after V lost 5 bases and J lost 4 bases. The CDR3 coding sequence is TGTGCCAGCAGTCTATCGACAGGGGCAGAGACCCAGTACTTC. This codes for CASSLSTGAETQYF.

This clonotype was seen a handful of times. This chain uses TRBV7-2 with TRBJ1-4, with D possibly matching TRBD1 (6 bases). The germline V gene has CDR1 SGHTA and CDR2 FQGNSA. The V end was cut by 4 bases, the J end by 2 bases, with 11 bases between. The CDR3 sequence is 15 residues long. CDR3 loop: CASSSLQGTNEKLFF. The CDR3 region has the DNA TGTGCCAGCAGCTCCCTTCAGGGGACTAATGAAAAACTGTTTTTT.